The TCR beta chain under discussion was sequenced for a study of cytomegalovirus exposure and HLA in healthy donors. Study-wide findings and caveats: Across donors, most TCRs were seen rarely, yet some public ones were widespread.

This clone was observed a handful of times. As yet, its antigen is unknown. It was the roughly 130-subject validation cohort, separate from the approximately 620-subject first cohort, to which the donors belonged. The assay was immunoSEQ multiplex PCR, and TCRdb's table has in-frame clones only and misses some. The table shows some 120,000 clones, with just under 90% occurring only once. The CDR3 is made up of 13 amino acids. V dropped 1 base and J dropped 3 bases, with 7 bases sitting between them. The V gene's germline CDR1 is SGHVS and CDR2 FQNEAQ. V is TRBV7-8 and J is TRBJ2-7; D is undetermined. The clonotype comes from a man aged 30 to 39 in good health and CMV-seronegative. The sequenced sample was PBMCs. CDR3 sequence reads: CASSLGPYYEQYF. CDR3 coding DNA: TGTGCCAGCAGCTTAGGGCCGTACTACGAGCAGTACTTC. Together with reference TRBV7-8 and TRBJ2-7, the CDR3 gives the full variable domain: GAGVSQSPRYKVAKRGQDVALRCDPISGHVSLFWYQQALGQGPEFLTYFQNEAQLDKSGLPSDRFFAERPEGSVSTLKIQRTQQEDSAVYLCASSLGPYYEQYFGPGTRLTVT.